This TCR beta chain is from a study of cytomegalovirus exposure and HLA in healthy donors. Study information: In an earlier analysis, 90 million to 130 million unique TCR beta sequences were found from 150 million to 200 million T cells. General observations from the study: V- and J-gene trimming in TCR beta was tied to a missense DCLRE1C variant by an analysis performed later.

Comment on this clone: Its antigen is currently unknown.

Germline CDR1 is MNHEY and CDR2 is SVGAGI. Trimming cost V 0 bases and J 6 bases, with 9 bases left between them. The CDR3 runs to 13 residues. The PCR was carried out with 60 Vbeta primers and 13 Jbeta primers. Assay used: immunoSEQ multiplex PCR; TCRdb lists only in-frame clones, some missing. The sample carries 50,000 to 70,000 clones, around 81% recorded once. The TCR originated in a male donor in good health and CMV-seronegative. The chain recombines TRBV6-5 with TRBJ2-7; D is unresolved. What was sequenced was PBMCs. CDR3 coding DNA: TGTGCCAGCAGTTACTCGATTTCCGGCGAGCAGTACTTC. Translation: CASSYSISGEQYF.